The rows below give T cell receptor beta chains drawn from one sample of a study of blood T cell repertoires in COVID-19. Repertoires were generated with immunoSEQ multiplex PCR, while TCRdb's copy carries only in-frame clones and drops some. Of approximately 35,000 clones in the sample, approximately 88% are singletons; the top ten hold 11% to 15%. Material: peripheral blood. All receptors derive from a man between 60 and 75 years old with active COVID-19. Both conserved end residues are part of each CDR3. The D gene is left open where the match is weak. Clone size appears in some rows only: once, few, many, or a class for an expanded clone.

j_gene: TRBJ2-7
d_gene: TRBD2
v_gene: TRBV7-2
abundance: NA
CDR3aa: CASSQRTAGVTYEQYF
CDR3nt: TGTGCCAGCAGCCAACGCACAGCGGGAGTTACGTACGAGCAGTACTTC

j_gene: TRBJ2-1
d_gene: NA
v_gene: TRBV10-2
abundance: NA
CDR3aa: CASSGQEYNEQFF
CDR3nt: TGCGCCAGCAGTGGTCAGGAATACAATGAGCAGTTCTTC

j_gene: TRBJ2-7
d_gene: NA
v_gene: TRBV5-4
abundance: NA
CDR3aa: CASSPAGWTYEQYF
CDR3nt: TGTGCCAGCAGCCCCGCGGGGTGGACCTACGAGCAGTACTTC

j_gene: TRBJ1-2
d_gene: NA
v_gene: TRBV2
abundance: NA
CDR3aa: CASRDSLYGYTF
CDR3nt: TGTGCCAGCAGAGACAGCCTCTATGGCTACACCTTC

j_gene: TRBJ2-5
d_gene: NA
v_gene: TRBV9
abundance: NA
CDR3aa: CASSVGVGQVSGETQYF
CDR3nt: TGTGCCAGCAGCGTAGGTGTCGGACAAGTAAGTGGAGAGACCCAGTACTTC

j_gene: TRBJ2-1
d_gene: TRBD2
v_gene: TRBV2
abundance: NA
CDR3aa: CASSGTSGRSDEQFF
CDR3nt: TGTGCCAGCAGTGGGACTAGCGGGAGGAGTGATGAGCAGTTCTTC

j_gene: TRBJ1-2
d_gene: NA
v_gene: TRBV6-5
abundance: NA
CDR3aa: CASFRRGYTF
CDR3nt: TGTGCCAGTTTTCGTCGGGGCTACACCTTC

j_gene: TRBJ1-2
d_gene: TRBD1
v_gene: TRBV5-1
abundance: NA
CDR3aa: CASSPDRGQNYGYTF
CDR3nt: TGCGCCAGCAGCCCGGACAGGGGGCAGAACTATGGCTACACCTTC

j_gene: TRBJ2-2
d_gene: TRBD1
v_gene: TRBV24-1
abundance: NA
CDR3aa: CATSRDRNLANTGELFF
CDR3nt: TGTGCCACCAGCAGGGACAGGAACCTCGCGAACACCGGGGAGCTGTTTTTT

j_gene: TRBJ1-2
d_gene: NA
v_gene: TRBV20-1
abundance: NA
CDR3aa: CSANRDYGYTF
CDR3nt: TGCAGCGCAAACAGGGACTATGGCTACACCTTC

j_gene: TRBJ1-2
d_gene: NA
v_gene: TRBV11-2
abundance: NA
CDR3aa: CASSLVGRNYGYTF
CDR3nt: TGTGCCAGCAGCTTAGTGGGCCGTAACTATGGCTACACCTTC

j_gene: TRBJ1-2
d_gene: NA
v_gene: TRBV6-1
abundance: NA
CDR3aa: CASSEGRALLDYGYTF
CDR3nt: TGTGCCAGCAGTGAGGGCAGGGCCCTTTTAGACTATGGCTACACCTTC

j_gene: TRBJ1-3
d_gene: TRBD1
v_gene: TRBV2
abundance: NA
CDR3aa: CASRSDREAFNTIYF
CDR3nt: TGTGCCAGCAGGTCCGACAGGGAAGCATTCAACACCATATATTTT

j_gene: TRBJ2-7
d_gene: TRBD1
v_gene: TRBV28
abundance: NA
CDR3aa: CASRIAGTGLYEQYF
CDR3nt: TGTGCCAGCAGAATCGCCGGGACAGGGCTTTACGAGCAGTACTTC

j_gene: TRBJ2-7
d_gene: NA
v_gene: TRBV27
abundance: NA
CDR3aa: CASSRLVISYEQYF
CDR3nt: TGTGCCAGCAGCAGGCTCGTGATTTCCTACGAGCAGTACTTC

j_gene: TRBJ2-1
d_gene: TRBD2
v_gene: TRBV5-1
abundance: NA
CDR3aa: CASSLVSGRAFNEQFF
CDR3nt: TGCGCCAGCAGCTTGGTTAGCGGGAGGGCCTTTAATGAGCAGTTCTTC

j_gene: TRBJ1-6
d_gene: TRBD1
v_gene: TRBV7-2
abundance: once
CDR3aa: CASSLMWGQISSYNSPLHF
CDR3nt: TGTGCCAGCAGCTTAATGTGGGGACAGATTAGCTCCTATAATTCACCCCTCCACTTT

j_gene: TRBJ2-3
d_gene: TRBD2
v_gene: TRBV2
abundance: NA
CDR3aa: CASSARLAGGPNTQYF
CDR3nt: TGTGCCAGCAGTGCCCGACTAGCGGGAGGGCCGAATACGCAGTATTTT

j_gene: TRBJ2-1
d_gene: TRBD2
v_gene: TRBV4-1
abundance: NA
CDR3aa: CASSQMTSGRAGEQFF
CDR3nt: TGCGCCAGCAGCCAGATGACTAGCGGGAGGGCAGGTGAGCAGTTCTTC

j_gene: TRBJ2-7
d_gene: TRBD2
v_gene: TRBV28
abundance: once
CDR3aa: CASSYPGGTRRYEQYF
CDR3nt: TGTGCCAGCAGCTACCCGGGGGGGACTAGACGCTACGAGCAGTACTTC

j_gene: TRBJ1-2
d_gene: TRBD1
v_gene: TRBV7-9
abundance: NA
CDR3aa: CASSQGSGQGYGYTF
CDR3nt: TGTGCCAGCAGCCAGGGGTCCGGACAGGGCTATGGCTACACCTTC

j_gene: TRBJ1-4
d_gene: NA
v_gene: TRBV4-1
abundance: few
CDR3aa: CASSQVSGFNEKLFF
CDR3nt: TGCGCCAGCAGCCAAGTATCGGGGTTTAATGAAAAACTGTTTTTT

j_gene: TRBJ2-1
d_gene: TRBD2
v_gene: TRBV4-1
abundance: NA
CDR3aa: CASSKGLAGLNEQFF
CDR3nt: TGCGCCAGCAGCAAGGGACTAGCGGGCCTAAATGAGCAGTTCTTC

j_gene: TRBJ2-2
d_gene: TRBD1
v_gene: TRBV7-8
abundance: NA
CDR3aa: CASSRDGTGRLGLFF
CDR3nt: TGTGCCAGCAGTCGTGACGGGACAGGGCGTCTTGGCCTGTTTTTT

j_gene: TRBJ2-7
d_gene: NA
v_gene: TRBV7-2
abundance: NA
CDR3aa: CASSLGQSSYEQYF
CDR3nt: TGTGCCAGCAGCTTAGGACAGAGCTCCTACGAGCAGTACTTC